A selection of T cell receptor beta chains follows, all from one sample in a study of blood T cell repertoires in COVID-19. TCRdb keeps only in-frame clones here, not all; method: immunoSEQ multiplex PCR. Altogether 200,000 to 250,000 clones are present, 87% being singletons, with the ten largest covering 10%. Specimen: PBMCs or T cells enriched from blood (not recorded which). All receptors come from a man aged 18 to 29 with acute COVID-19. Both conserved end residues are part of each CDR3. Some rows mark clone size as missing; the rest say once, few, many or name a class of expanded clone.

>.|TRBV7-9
CASSAGLADYEQYF
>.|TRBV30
CAWSYARTSGSGNEQFF
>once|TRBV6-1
CASSDSGAGANVLTF
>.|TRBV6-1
CASSEGTGGYGYTF
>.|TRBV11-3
CASRIQDRRGQPQHF
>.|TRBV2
CASSAENTEAFF
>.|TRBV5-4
CASSPSGTYVNEQFF
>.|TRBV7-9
CASSLDLPGAYEQYF
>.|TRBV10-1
CASSGSGRAGNTDTQYF
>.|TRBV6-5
CASSSYNSISGELFF
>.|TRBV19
CASRTNGDTEAFF
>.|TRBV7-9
CASSSSGTGGYEQYF
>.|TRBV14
CASSLRDRGQEDTQYF
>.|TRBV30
CAWSRASGDNEQFF
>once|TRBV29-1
CSVETSGTSLETQYF
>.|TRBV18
CASSSHGGAVQPQHF
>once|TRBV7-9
CASSWGGAQTEAFF
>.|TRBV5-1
CASSHGQGAETQYF
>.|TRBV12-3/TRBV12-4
CASRKGASYEQYF
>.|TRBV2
CASSDWTIGAGEKLFF
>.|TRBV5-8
CASSPRGRTGKVGQPQHF
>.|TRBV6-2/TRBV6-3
CASSAIWTNNRNLFF
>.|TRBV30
CAWRDRGRRTEAFF
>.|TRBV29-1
CSVGLADTGELFF
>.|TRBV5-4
CASSLAGTELKNIQYF
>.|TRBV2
CASSGEESPLHF
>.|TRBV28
CASSLLGTGGSYEQYF
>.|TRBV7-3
CASSLSQSTDTQYF
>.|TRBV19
CASSISGTREQYF
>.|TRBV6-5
CASKNSGGGENIQYF
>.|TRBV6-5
CASSYKEGAQPQHF
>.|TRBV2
CASSVSSGSSYNEQFF
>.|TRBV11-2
CASSPLVGSYNEQFF
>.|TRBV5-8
CVGVTGELFF